This T cell receptor beta chain originates from a study of CD8+CD57+ T cells in acquired aplastic anemia. Study findings and constraints: Shared by patients and controls, twenty-nine CD8+ CDR3s were abundant in patients.

Losses at the gene ends were 1 base for V and 3 bases for J; bases not matched to a gene: 5. This CDR3 is 15 amino acids long. The germline gives CDR1 SGHTA, CDR2 FQGNSA. Profiling that covered TCR beta VDJ and CDR3 relied on genomic DNA as its template. TCRdb reprocessed the reads via MiXCR and lists one record per CDR3 protein. Among 75,000 to 90,000 distinct CDR3 sequences listed, approximately 46% were seen once. Ten or more counts support this clonotype. As yet, its antigen is unknown. The rearrangement links TRBV7-2 to TRBJ2-7; 8 bases are a match to TRBD2. The material sequenced was sorted CD4+, CD8+, or CD8+CD57+ T cells (not recorded which) from PBMCs. This sequence was found in a human donor in good health, serving as a control. The CDR3 nucleotides are TGTGCCAGCAGCTTAGGGGCTAGCGGGTACTACGAGCAGTACTTC. Amino acid sequence: CASSLGASGYYEQYF.